The table lists the clone carrying this TCR beta chain with many counts. Antigen: not known. Germline-derived CDR1 and CDR2 are LGHDT and YNNKEL (reference sequence). CDR3 length: 16 residues. The V segment lost 3 bases and the J segment 0 bases; nucleotides outside the gene matches: 5. Each CDR3 protein gets one entry after TCRdb re-called the RACE reads with MiXCR. The sample holds approximately 89,000 distinct CDR3 sequences, 10% seen once. The data belong to a study of human T cells and chemical hapten exposure. Study-level background: Each week of the roughly 23-week study, patients had diphenylcyclopropenone applied to the scalp. Mostly female patients had alopecia areata, totalis or universalis.

Time point of the sample: patch test 2, 6 weeks after DPC sensitization. Stated treatment: therapeutic diphenylcyclopropenone sensitization with weekly scalp DPC. Findings of the study overall: Expanded TCRs formed significantly more large CDR3 similarity clusters than controls.

This specimen consisted of whole blood, obtained in connection with sensitization to the hapten diphenylcyclopropenone (DPC). V and J are TRBV3-1 and TRBJ2-1; 7 nucleotides line up with TRBD1. The TCR originated in a woman aged 25 to 45 with alopecia areata. Some clones in this sample may be carry-over from other donors' samples. The CDR3 loop reads CASSHLGQDSYNEQFF. The CDR3 coding sequence is TGTGCCAGCAGCCATCTAGGACAGGACTCCTACAATGAGCAGTTCTTC.